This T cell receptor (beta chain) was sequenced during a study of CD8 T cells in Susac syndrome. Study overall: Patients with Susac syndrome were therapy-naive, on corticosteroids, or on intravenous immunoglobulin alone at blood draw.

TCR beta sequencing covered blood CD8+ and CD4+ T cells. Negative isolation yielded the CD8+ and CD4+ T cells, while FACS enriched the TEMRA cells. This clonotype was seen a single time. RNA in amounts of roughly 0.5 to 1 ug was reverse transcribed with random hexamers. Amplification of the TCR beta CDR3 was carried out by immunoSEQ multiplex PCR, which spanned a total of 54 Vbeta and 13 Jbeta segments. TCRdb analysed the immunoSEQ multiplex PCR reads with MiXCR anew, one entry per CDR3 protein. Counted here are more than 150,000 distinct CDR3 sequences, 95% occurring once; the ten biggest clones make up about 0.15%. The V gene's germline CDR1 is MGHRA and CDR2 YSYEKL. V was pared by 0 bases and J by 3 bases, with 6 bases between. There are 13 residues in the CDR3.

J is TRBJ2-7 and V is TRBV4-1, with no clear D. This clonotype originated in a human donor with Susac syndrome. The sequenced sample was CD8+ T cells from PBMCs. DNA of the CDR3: TGCGCCAGCAGCCAAGATCAGTTCTACGAGCAGTACTTC. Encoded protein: CASSQDQFYEQYF.